This T cell receptor beta chain was captured in a study of blood T cell repertoires in COVID-19 (dated by TCRdb to about 2020). Regarding the complete study: Collaborator samples came from the United States, Italy and Spain and covered acute and convalescent phases of COVID-19. Nearly every sample came with metadata listing a de-identified subject ID, COVID-19 status, age in years and sex. Where available, HLA class I and class II types were obtained from metadata supplied by the sample provider rather than from assay-based typing. The repertoires were made available in a free public database intended to serve as a resource for research on the immune response to SARS-CoV-2. Deeply sampled blood TCRbeta repertoires from subjects exposed to, actively infected with, or recovered from COVID-19 were included in the dataset. Samples came from the ongoing ImmuneRACE study (first 160 participants) plus 1,254 subjects from 6 global collaborators. The prospective study material was composed of cDNA or gDNA derived from T cells, B-cell-depleted T cells, or PBMCs. Overall study outcomes, separate from this receptor: The amount of clinical and demographic metadata varied by source and participant and was provided uncurated.

TCRbeta CDR3 regions were amplified from genomic DNA by means of the immunoSEQ Assay, a bias-controlled multiplex PCR. On the study's bioinformatics: The number of nucleated cells in each sample was estimated from the amplification of reference gene primers within the assay. To quantify the absolute abundance of each unique TCRbeta CDR3 rearrangement, sequence reads were collapsed and filtered. For each sample, productive Simpson clonality was calculated by taking the square root of Simpson's diversity index across productive rearrangements. Here the immuneACCESS table is served through TCRdb, limited to in-frame sequences with V and J called. Missing clones are a known gap in these copies; in checked studies unresolved V genes cover under half, and the rest lacks a known reason. From that table come the V and J calls and clone size; the DNA was used to work out D and trimming. This sample is represented by about 430,000 clones; 75% to 90% of them were singletons. The ten largest clones add up to 0.95% to 1.3% of the sample.

In the prospective study, participants were about 18 to 95 years old, resided in fewer than 25 geographic areas of the United States, and were enrolled through a virtual design. In the prospective study, cohorts were assigned on the basis of participant-reported clinical history obtained from a screening survey and a study questionnaire. For ImmuneRACE Cohort 3, a participant was defined as recovered based on two consecutive negative NP/OP PCR tests, clearance by a healthcare professional, or resolution of symptoms. Each participant in the prospective study had whole blood, serum and a nasopharyngeal or oropharyngeal swab collected by mobile phlebotomists. Additional blood draws and questionnaires over an approximately 2-month period could optionally be provided by prospective study participants. Before DNA extraction, blood samples from the prospective study were shipped at room temperature or frozen.

Turning to this clone: Its antigen is unknown. It has no much larger one-base neighbor in the sample; base qualities were not kept.

Material: PBMCs or T cells enriched from blood (not recorded which). This TCR came from a man aged 30 to 45 who had recovered from COVID-19.

The nucleotide sequence is given as TGTGCCAGCAGTACAACTGGGGGGAGATTCACAGATACGCAGTATTTT. The resulting protein is CASSTTGGRFTDTQYF. The V and J segments used are TRBV5-4 and TRBJ2-3; the D gene is perhaps TRBD2, on 6 matching bases. The junction shows trimming of 5 bases on V and 2 bases on J, plus 18 bases between the germline ends. The CDR3 measures 16 amino acids from cysteine to phenylalanine. The entry retains the CDR3 DNA only, 48 bases that are in frame from base 1. The CDR1 and CDR2 encoded by the germline V gene (reference sequence) are SGHNT and YYREEE.